One sample yielded the 30 T cell receptor beta chains listed below, sequenced in a study of CD8+ T cells in alopecia areata. Extracted RNA was reverse transcribed into cDNA, the sequencing template. The assay was immunoSEQ multiplex PCR, and TCRdb's table has in-frame clones only and misses some. This table holds 150,000 to 200,000 clones, about 71% found once. Treatment reported: oral pan-JAK inhibitor, 5-10 mg twice daily. The source material was CD4+ T cells sorted from blood, sampled at week 4, from a patient treated with tofacitinib. The receptors shown here come from a human donor with alopecia areata.

The chain uses TRBV18 and TRBJ2-3; D not certain. With 3 bases removed from V and 0 bases from J, the gap between germline ends came to 13 bases. Germline loops: CDR1 KGHSH, CDR2 LQKENI. There are 16 residues in the CDR3. CDR3 sequence: CASSPLTKSSTDTQYF. In nucleotides, the CDR3 is TGTGCCAGCTCACCGCTAACTAAGTCTAGCACAGATACGCAGTATTTT.

The chain has TRBV11-2 and TRBJ2-3; D is perhaps TRBD1 (6 bases). Per the germline V gene, CDR1 is SGHAT and CDR2 is FQNNGV. The ends were cut back, 9 bases at V and 6 bases at J, with 16 bases in the middle. The CDR3 runs 13 residues. The CDR3 loop is CASSNHDRDTQYF. CDR3 DNA sequence: TGTGCCAGTTCAAATCACGACAGGGATACGCAGTATTTT.

The chain is built from TRBV5-1 and TRBJ2-3; D unclear. V shed 0 bases and J shed 6 bases, with 11 bases lying between them. This CDR3 has 14 amino acids. Germline CDR1 and CDR2: SGHRS and YFSETQ. The CDR3 loop is CASSLELDDDTQYF. The CDR3 DNA reads as TGCGCCAGCAGCTTGGAGCTCGACGACGATACGCAGTATTTT. Using reference TRBV5-1 and TRBJ2-3 for the parts outside the CDR3, the full variable domain is KAGVTQTPRYLIKTRGQQVTLSCSPISGHRSVSWYQQTPGQGLQFLFEYFSETQRNKGNFPGRFSGRQFSNSRSEMNVSTLELGDSALYLCASSLELDDDTQYFGPGTRLTVL.

This clone has only one observation. J is TRBJ2-2 and V is TRBV30, with 7 nucleotides matching TRBD1. This CDR3 has 14 residues. Germline V gives CDR1 GTSNPN, CDR2 SVGIG (reference sequence). After removal of 3 bases from V and 0 bases from J, the junction contained 1 base not matched to a gene. Written as DNA, the CDR3 is TGTGCCTGGAGGGGACAGACGAACACCGGGGAGCTGTTTTTT. This sequence encodes CAWRGQTNTGELFF.

This sequence joins TRBV18 and TRBJ1-5; 7 bases agree with TRBD1. The CDR3 sequence is 13 residues long. CDR1 and CDR2 from the germline V gene are KGHSH and LQKENI. Unmatched junction bases numbered 5, after V lost 5 bases and J lost 7 bases. CDR3 region: CASSMGQQQPQHF. In nucleotides, the CDR3 is TGTGCCAGCTCAATGGGACAGCAACAGCCCCAGCATTTT.

This clone showed up just a few times. The chain combines TRBV29-1 with TRBJ2-5; TRBD1 aligns across 9 bases. CDR1 is SQVTM, CDR2 ANQGSEA, per germline. The CDR3 length is 15 residues. The V and J ends lost 3 bases and 5 bases, in that order; junction bases with no gene match: 10. The CDR3 region is CSVDSWTGDGETQYF. For the CDR3, the DNA is TGCAGCGTTGATTCTTGGACAGGGGATGGGGAGACCCAGTACTTC.

The rearrangement joins TRBV7-8 to TRBJ2-7; a possible D gene is TRBD2 (5 bases). Germline V gene sequence: CDR1 SGHVS, CDR2 FQNEAQ. CDR3 length equals 14 residues. Between the trimmed V and J ends, which lost 3 bases and 2 bases, there was a span of 11 bases. The CDR3 loop reads CASSFPGMTYEQYF. The CDR3, as DNA: TGTGCCAGCAGCTTTCCGGGAATGACCTACGAGCAGTACTTC.

The chain recombines TRBV30 with TRBJ1-1, with a possible D match to TRBD1 (6 bases). V was clipped by 2 bases and J by 4 bases, with 11 bases between them. The germline CDR1 and CDR2 sequences are GTSNPN and SVGIG (reference sequence). The CDR3 sequence is 13 residues long. The CDR3 sequence: CAWSPTRGTEAFF. The CDR3 DNA sequence: TGTGCCTGGAGTCCGACCAGGGGCACTGAAGCTTTCTTT.

The rearrangement links TRBV7-9 to TRBJ2-5; D gene ambiguous. From germline, CDR1 is SEHNR and CDR2 FQNEAQ (reference sequence). CDR3 size: 11 residues. V shed 2 bases and J shed 4 bases, with 2 bases lying between them. CDR3 DNA sequence: TGTGCCAGCAGCTTAACAGAGACCCAGTACTTC. Translated: CASSLTETQYF.

The V gene is TRBV2, the J gene TRBJ2-6, with D maybe TRBD2 (6 bases). Germline lookup yields CDR1 SNHLY and CDR2 FYNNEI. CDR3 length: 14 amino acids. CDR3 DNA sequence: TGTGCGGGGGGAGGACCCTCTGGGGCCAACGTCCTGACTTTC. It translates to CAGGGPSGANVLTF. Full variable domain (missing parts from reference TRBV2 and TRBJ2-6): EPEVTQTPSHQVTQMGQEVILRCVPISNHLYFYWYRQILGQKVEFLVSFYNNEISEKSEIFDDQFSVERPDGSNFTLKIRSTKLEDSAMYFCAGGGPSGANVLTFGAGSRLTVL.

The genes are TRBV18 and TRBJ1-6; TRBD1 is a possible D gene (6 bases). CDR3 size: 15 residues. The V gene's germline CDR1 is KGHSH and CDR2 LQKENI. V shed 3 bases and J shed 4 bases, with 10 bases lying between them. The CDR3 reads CASSPTGFYNSPLHF. The CDR3, as DNA: TGTGCCAGCTCACCTACAGGGTTTTATAATTCACCCCTCCACTTT.

The chain is built from TRBV7-9 and TRBJ1-6, with D unresolved. V lost 2 bases to trimming and J lost 7 bases, with 6 bases between them. Germline CDR1 and CDR2: SEHNR and FQNEAQ (reference sequence). The CDR3 is 13 amino acids. CDR3 sequence reads: CASSLPGNSPLHF. CDR3 DNA: TGTGCCAGCAGCTTACCCGGAAATTCACCCCTCCACTTT.

The rearrangement uses TRBV6-5 and TRBJ2-4; D ambiguous. From germline, CDR1 is MNHEY and CDR2 SVGAGI. Between the trimmed V and J ends, which lost 0 bases and 3 bases, there was a span of 9 bases. The CDR3 is made up of 15 amino acids. The CDR3 sequence: CASSYSRLYKNIQYF. CDR3 in DNA: TGTGCCAGCAGTTACTCGAGGCTTTACAAAAACATTCAGTACTTC.

The rearrangement joins TRBV19 to TRBJ1-6, with a tentative D call TRBD1 (6 bases). The CDR3 consists of 12 residues. Per the germline V gene, CDR1 is LNHDA and CDR2 is SQIVND (reference sequence). Trimming left V 5 bases short and J 9 bases short, with 8 bases between. The DNA of the CDR3 is TGTGCCAGTAGTCAGACAGGTTCACCCCTCCACTTT. Its protein is CASSQTGSPLHF.

The sample holds a few counts of this clone. This chain connects TRBV6-5 to TRBJ2-7; D is possibly TRBD2 (5 bases). The CDR3 covers 11 residues. CDR1 and CDR2 from the germline V gene are MNHEY and SVGAGI. Trimming stripped 10 bases from V and 2 bases from J, with 9 bases between. Here the CDR3 DNA reads TGTGCCACCGGACTTCCCTACGAGCAGTACTTC. It codes for CATGLPYEQYF.

This chain connects TRBV29-1 to TRBJ2-7; TRBD1 might be the D (5 bases). With 3 bases removed from V and 5 bases from J, the gap between germline ends came to 11 bases. CDR1 and CDR2 (germline): SQVTM, ANQGSEA. This CDR3 region has 12 residues. The CDR3 nucleotides are TGCAGCGTTGACCAGGGTACCGACGAGCAGTACTTC. This sequence encodes CSVDQGTDEQYF.

The V call is TRBV4-1, the J call TRBJ2-1, with D unclear. Trimming removed 1 base at V and 0 bases at J, with 10 bases between. Per germline, CDR1 MGHRA and CDR2 YSYEKL. The CDR3 consists of 16 residues. The CDR3 here is CASSQVNMISYNEQFF. CDR3 in DNA: TGCGCCAGCAGCCAAGTCAACATGATCTCCTACAATGAGCAGTTCTTC.

The J gene is TRBJ2-5, the V gene TRBV7-9; 8 bases are shared with TRBD1. V dropped 1 base and J dropped 2; count of bases not matched to a gene: 6. From germline, CDR1 is SEHNR and CDR2 FQNEAQ (reference sequence). The CDR3 runs 16 residues. The CDR3 region has the DNA TGTGCCAGCAGCTTAGAGAGGACAGGGCGACAAGAGACCCAGTACTTC. Protein sequence: CASSLERTGRQETQYF. Full variable domain (remainder filled in from reference TRBV7-9 and TRBJ2-5): DTGVSQNPRHKITKRGQNVTFRCDPISEHNRLYWYRQTLGQGPEFLTYFQNEAQLEKSRLLSDRFSAERPKGSFSTLEIQRTEQGDSAMYLCASSLERTGRQETQYFGPGTRLLVL.

A word on this clone: This sample includes further DNA sequences coding for the same CDR3. The rearrangement links TRBV30 to TRBJ1-5; tentative D call: TRBD1 (5 bases). The CDR3 is 12 amino acids. Trimming shortened V by 3 bases and J by 4 bases, and 7 bases separated the two germline ends. CDR1 and CDR2 from the germline V gene are GTSNPN and SVGIG (reference sequence). CDR3 protein: CAWSGGNQPQHF. CDR3 in DNA: TGTGCCTGGAGCGGGGGAAATCAGCCCCAGCATTTT.

This chain connects TRBV5-1 to TRBJ2-3; D remains ambiguous. V was cut by 4 bases and J by 6 bases, with 12 bases left in between. CDR3 length: 13 amino acids. CDR1 is SGHRS and CDR2 is YFSETQ in the germline V gene. This CDR3 reads CASSADPGDTQYF. In DNA, the CDR3 is TGCGCCAGCAGCGCTGACCCCGGCGATACGCAGTATTTT.

This clone was seen a handful of times. The rearrangement joins TRBV30 to TRBJ2-3; 9 nucleotides match TRBD2. The germline gives CDR1 GTSNPN, CDR2 SVGIG (reference sequence). The CDR3 is 14 residues long. V shed 4 bases, J shed 1 base, and the junction held 3 bases outside the gene matches. CDR3 sequence reads: CAWTGTSRTDTQYF. The DNA of the CDR3 is TGTGCCTGGACCGGGACTAGCCGCACAGATACGCAGTATTTT.

V usage is TRBV30 and J usage is TRBJ2-5; D is unresolved. V shed 4 bases and J shed 2 bases, with 17 bases lying between them. This CDR3 region has 15 residues. Germline V CDR1 and CDR2: GTSNPN, SVGIG (reference sequence). The chain's CDR3 is CAWNSQGSGQETQYF. CDR3 in DNA: TGTGCCTGGAACTCACAAGGGTCTGGTCAAGAGACCCAGTACTTC.

The chain couples TRBV7-2 to TRBJ2-7; D possibly corresponds to TRBD1 (7 bases). Germline V gene lookup returns CDR1 SGHTA and CDR2 FQGNSA. The CDR3 covers 15 residues. V lost 1 base and J lost 5, with 15 bases in between. The chain's CDR3 is CASSLGKEGANEQYF. The CDR3 DNA reads TGTGCCAGCAGCTTAGGGAAGGAGGGGGCGAACGAGCAGTACTTC.

This clone was detected once. The gene calls are TRBV7-8 and TRBJ2-5, with 7 bases matching TRBD2. The CDR3 spans 16 residues. After removal of 4 bases from V and 8 bases from J, the junction contained 16 bases not matched to a gene. Per the germline V gene, CDR1 is SGHVS and CDR2 is FQNEAQ. The CDR3 reads CASSSTSSDRFGTQYF. CDR3 nucleotide sequence: TGTGCCAGCAGCTCGACTAGCTCCGACCGATTTGGAACCCAGTACTTC.

This clone appeared a few times. The genes are TRBV9 and TRBJ2-3; unclear D gene. Germline V gene sequence: CDR1 SGDLS, CDR2 YYNGEE. The CDR3 runs to 13 residues. Trimming pared 0 bases from V and 5 bases from J, leaving 7 bases between. This CDR3 reads CASSVARQDTQYF. The DNA for the CDR3 is TGTGCCAGCAGCGTAGCTAGGCAAGATACGCAGTATTTT.

V is TRBV5-4 and J is TRBJ2-1; TRBD1 matches at 8 bases. With V trimmed by 4 bases and J by 0 bases, 3 bases remained unmatched. Germline assignment: CDR1 SGHNT and CDR2 YYREEE (reference sequence). The CDR3 is 15 residues long. CDR3 DNA: TGTGCCAGCAGCCGGGACAGGCTCTCCTACAATGAGCAGTTCTTC. Residues: CASSRDRLSYNEQFF.

The chain combines TRBV30 with TRBJ2-6; the D gene is possibly TRBD2 (5 bases). This CDR3 spans 15 amino acids. Trimming took off 4 bases at V and 0 bases at J, with 10 bases between the two ends. CDR1 GTSNPN and CDR2 SVGIG come from the germline V gene (reference sequence). The CDR3: CAWNTGSSGANVLTF. The CDR3 DNA follows: TGTGCCTGGAATACGGGGTCCTCTGGGGCCAACGTCCTGACTTTC.

The CDR3 is CASSQEGTPYNEQFF. The CDR3 DNA reads as TGTGCCAGCAGCCAAGAGGGGACACCGTACAATGAGCAGTTCTTC. This chain joins TRBV4-2 and TRBJ2-1; D might be TRBD1 (6 bases). Germline CDR1 LGHNA, CDR2 YNFKEQ. There are 15 residues in the CDR3. The ends were cut back, 0 bases at V and 4 bases at J, with 10 bases in the middle.

The CDR3 reads CASRRLGAGGLQNTEAFF. The DNA for the CDR3 is TGTGCCAGCAGACGACTTGGGGCAGGGGGCCTGCAGAACACTGAAGCTTTCTTT. The rearrangement joins TRBV7-8 to TRBJ1-1, with 8 bases lining up with TRBD1. CDR1 and CDR2 from the germline V gene are SGHVS and FQNEAQ. The CDR3 loop spans 18 amino acids. V shed 6 bases and J 1 base; nucleotides not matched to a gene: 16.

This clone was seen a handful of times. CDR3 residues: CASSPSAGGLYEQYF. CDR3 in DNA: TGTGCCAGCAGCCCTTCCGCGGGGGGCCTATACGAGCAGTACTTC. J is TRBJ2-7 and V is TRBV7-9; 8 bases line up with TRBD2. Germline values: CDR1 SEHNR, CDR2 FQNEAQ (reference sequence). J was trimmed by 4 bases and V by 5 bases; bases with no gene match: 10. This CDR3 is built from 15 residues.